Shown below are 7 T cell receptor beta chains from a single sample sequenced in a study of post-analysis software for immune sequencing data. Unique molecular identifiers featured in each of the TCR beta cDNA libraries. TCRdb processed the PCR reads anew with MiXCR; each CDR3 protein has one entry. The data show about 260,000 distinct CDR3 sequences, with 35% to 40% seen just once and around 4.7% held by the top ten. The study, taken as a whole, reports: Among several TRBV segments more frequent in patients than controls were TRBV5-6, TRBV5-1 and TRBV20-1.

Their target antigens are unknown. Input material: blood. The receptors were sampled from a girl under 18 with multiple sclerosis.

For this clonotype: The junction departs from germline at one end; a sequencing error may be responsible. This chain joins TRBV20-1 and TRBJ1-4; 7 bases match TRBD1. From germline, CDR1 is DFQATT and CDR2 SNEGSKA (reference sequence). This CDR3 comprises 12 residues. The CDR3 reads CRATYRGEKLFF. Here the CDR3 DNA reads TGCAGGGCTACCTACAGGGGCGAAAAACTGTTTTTT.

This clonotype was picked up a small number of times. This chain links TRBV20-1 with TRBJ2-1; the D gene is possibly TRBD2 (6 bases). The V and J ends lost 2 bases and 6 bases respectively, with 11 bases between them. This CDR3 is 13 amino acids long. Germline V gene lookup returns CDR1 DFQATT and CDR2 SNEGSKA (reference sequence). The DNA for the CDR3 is TGCAGTGCTAGACGGCACGGGGGCAATGAGCAGTTCTTC. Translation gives CSARRHGGNEQFF.

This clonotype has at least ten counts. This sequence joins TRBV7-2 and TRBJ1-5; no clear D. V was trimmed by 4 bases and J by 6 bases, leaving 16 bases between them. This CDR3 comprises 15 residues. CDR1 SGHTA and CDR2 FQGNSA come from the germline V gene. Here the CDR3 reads CASSWGGRVGQPQHF. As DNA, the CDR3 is TGTGCCAGCAGCTGGGGAGGGCGCGTCGGTCAGCCCCAGCATTTT.

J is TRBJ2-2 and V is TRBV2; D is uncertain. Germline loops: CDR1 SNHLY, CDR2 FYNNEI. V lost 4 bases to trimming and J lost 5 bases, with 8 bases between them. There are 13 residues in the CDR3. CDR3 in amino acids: CASSGPKTGELFF. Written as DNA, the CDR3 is TGTGCCAGCAGTGGGCCCAAGACCGGGGAGCTGTTTTTT.

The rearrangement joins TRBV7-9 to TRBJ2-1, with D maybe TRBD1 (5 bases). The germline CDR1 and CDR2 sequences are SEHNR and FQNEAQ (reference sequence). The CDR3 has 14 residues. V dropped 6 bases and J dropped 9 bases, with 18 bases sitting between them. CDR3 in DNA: TGTGCCAGCAGTCGTGAGGCCTCTAGGGGTGAGCAGTTCTTC. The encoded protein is CASSREASRGEQFF.

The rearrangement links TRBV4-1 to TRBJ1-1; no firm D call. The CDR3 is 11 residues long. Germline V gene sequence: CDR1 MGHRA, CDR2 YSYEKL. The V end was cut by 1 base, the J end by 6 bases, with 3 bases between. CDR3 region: CASSQGAEAFF. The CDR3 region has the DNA TGCGCCAGCAGCCAAGGTGCTGAAGCTTTCTTT.

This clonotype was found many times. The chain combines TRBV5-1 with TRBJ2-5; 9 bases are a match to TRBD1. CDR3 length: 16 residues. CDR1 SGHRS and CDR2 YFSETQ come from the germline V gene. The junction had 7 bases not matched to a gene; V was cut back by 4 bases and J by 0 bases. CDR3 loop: CASSDPGQGYQETQYF. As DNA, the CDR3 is TGCGCCAGCAGCGATCCGGGACAGGGCTACCAAGAGACCCAGTACTTC.